These 12 T cell receptor beta chains share one sample of origin, sequenced in a study of OX40 agonist ivuxolimab in advanced cancers. Profiled with immunoSEQ multiplex PCR; TCRdb holds only in-frame clones, not every one. The profile shows 60,000 to 85,000 clones, about nine tenths of them singletons. The sample here was CD4+ or CD8+ T cells sorted from blood, taken in a trial of the OX40 agonist ivuxolimab. These receptors were collected from an adult with an advanced solid tumor such as melanoma, head and neck, liver or kidney cancer.

The chain carries TRBV2 and TRBJ1-5; the D gene is possibly TRBD1 (5 bases). The V end was cut by 3 bases, the J end by 4 bases, with 13 bases between. CDR3 length: 15 amino acids. Germline lookup yields CDR1 SNHLY and CDR2 FYNNEI. CDR3: CASSDLDSRNQPQHF. CDR3 in DNA: TGTGCCAGCAGTGATCTTGACAGCCGGAATCAGCCCCAGCATTTT.

The chain is built from TRBV19 and TRBJ2-1; D not resolved. Germline V gives CDR1 LNHDA, CDR2 SQIVND (reference sequence). The CDR3 contains 13 residues. V shed 4 bases and J shed 6 bases, with 10 bases lying between them. The CDR3 protein is CASSTGRSNEQFF. DNA for the CDR3: TGTGCCAGTAGTACTGGACGTAGCAATGAGCAGTTCTTC.

This clone came up a few times. This chain uses TRBV18 with TRBJ1-2; D unresolved. The CDR3 length is 14 residues. Trimming removed 0 bases at V and 4 bases at J, with 9 bases between. From germline, CDR1 is KGHSH and CDR2 LQKENI. CDR3 region: CASSPPLASYGYTF. The CDR3, as DNA: TGTGCCAGCTCACCACCCTTAGCCTCCTATGGCTACACCTTC. Full variable domain (outside the CDR3, taken from reference TRBV18 and TRBJ1-2): NAGVMQNPRHLVRRRGQEARLRCSPMKGHSHVYWYRQLPEEGLKFMVYLQKENIIDESGMPKERFSAEFPKEGPSILRIQQVVRGDSAAYFCASSPPLASYGYTFGSGTRLTVV.

This chain joins TRBV2 and TRBJ2-4, with 13 positions matching TRBD2. This CDR3 contains 16 residues. V lost 3 bases, J lost 4 bases, and 3 bases stayed unmatched. Germline CDR1 is SNHLY and CDR2 is FYNNEI. This CDR3 reads CASSDPGLAGKNIQYF. CDR3 nucleotide sequence: TGTGCCAGCAGTGACCCGGGACTAGCGGGGAAAAACATTCAGTACTTC.

In nucleotides, the CDR3 is TGCGCCAGCCACCCCCCCGGACAGGACTATGGCTACACCTTC. The encoded protein is CASHPPGQDYGYTF. The chain couples TRBV5-1 to TRBJ1-2; 7 nucleotides match TRBD1. J gave up 3 bases and V 7 bases, and 9 bases lay outside the gene matches. CDR1 SGHRS and CDR2 YFSETQ come from the germline V gene. The CDR3 totals 14 residues.

The chain joins TRBV6-5 to TRBJ2-1, with a tentative D call TRBD2 (7 bases). The germline V and J ends were trimmed by 8 bases and 7 bases, with 18 bases remaining between them. Per germline, CDR1 MNHEY and CDR2 SVGAGI. This CDR3 contains 14 residues. CDR3 protein: CASGKGGGPNEQFF. The CDR3 DNA sequence: TGTGCCAGCGGGAAGGGGGGGGGCCCGAATGAGCAGTTCTTC.

This chain uses TRBV4-3 with TRBJ2-1; D remains ambiguous. In germline, CDR1 is LGHNA, CDR2 YSLEER. The CDR3 is 13 amino acids. Trimming took off 1 base at V and 7 bases at J, with 8 bases between the two ends. CDR3: CASSQGVRNEQFF. The CDR3 DNA is TGCGCCAGCAGCCAAGGGGTACGGAATGAGCAGTTCTTC.

This rearrangement joins TRBV5-4 to TRBJ2-6; possible D gene TRBD2, 5 bases. Per germline, CDR1 SGHNT and CDR2 YYREEE (reference sequence). Trimming took off 4 bases at V and 1 base at J, with 9 bases between the two ends. The CDR3 has 15 residues. CDR3 sequence (DNA): TGTGCCAGCAGCCGGGGTGGGTCTGGGGCCAACGTCCTGACTTTC. Amino acid sequence: CASSRGGSGANVLTF.

This chain uses TRBV6-6 with TRBJ1-5, with 8 nucleotides matching TRBD1. Germline V gives CDR1 MNHNY, CDR2 SVGAGI (reference sequence). The CDR3 is made up of 14 amino acids. The V segment lost 5 bases and the J segment 3 bases; nucleotides outside the gene matches: 3. For the CDR3, the DNA is TGTGCCAGCAGTCCAGGGGGCTTCAATCAGCCCCAGCATTTT. It specifies CASSPGGFNQPQHF.

The V and J genes are TRBV5-1 and TRBJ2-5; unclear D gene. The germline V gene encodes CDR1 SGHRS and CDR2 YFSETQ. With 5 bases removed from V and 1 base from J, the gap between germline ends came to 18 bases. This CDR3 comprises 16 residues. The CDR3 DNA reads as TGCGCCAGCAGAATGAGGTTACGGCGCGTCCAAGAGACCCAGTACTTC. Translation gives CASRMRLRRVQETQYF.

This sequence joins TRBV5-5 and TRBJ1-3, with TRBD1 as a possible D gene (5 bases). Trimming cost V 0 bases and J 0 bases, with 10 bases left between them. Germline V gene data show CDR1 as SGHKS and CDR2 as YYEKEE (reference sequence). The CDR3 is 16 residues long. CDR3 sequence reads: CASSLAGGYSGNTIYF. In DNA, the CDR3 is TGTGCCAGCAGCTTGGCCGGGGGATACTCTGGAAACACCATATATTTT.

DNA of the CDR3: TGTGCCACTACCCCCGGGTATAATTCACCCCTCCACTTT. This gives the protein CATTPGYNSPLHF. The chain couples TRBV6-5 to TRBJ1-6; no reliable D call. CDR3 length: 13 amino acids. Germline CDR1 reads MNHEY; CDR2 reads SVGAGI. With 10 bases removed from V and 4 bases from J, the gap between germline ends came to 11 bases.